This T cell receptor (beta chain) was observed in a study of glioma-infiltrating T cells. The iRepertoire nested amplicon-rescue multiplex PCR amplified TCR alpha and beta CDR3s from RNA. TCRdb ran MiXCR on the multiplex PCR reads and lists one entry per CDR3 protein. The table has under 150,000 distinct CDR3 sequences, about 39% seen once. Trimming cost V 6 bases and J 7 bases, with 16 bases left between them. Germline lookup yields CDR1 SNHLY and CDR2 FYNNEI. The CDR3 is made up of 14 amino acids. This chain joins TRBV2 and TRBJ1-5; D is perhaps TRBD1 (6 bases). Sequencing used glioma tissue, nonneoplastic brain tissue, or PBMCs (not recorded which). This clonotype was obtained from a human donor with low-grade glioma or glioblastoma, undergoing nonglioma brain surgery, or in good health (not recorded which). The CDR3, as DNA: TGTGCCAGCAGCGGTCGGGGGGCCGGACAGCCCCAGCATTTT. Amino acids: CASSGRGAGQPQHF.